This T cell receptor beta chain is drawn from a study of shared clonotypes between healthy human individuals. Study-level information: The composition of the donors was a couple of women and three men aged 18 to 49. Study-wide results and limits: Few donors restricted represented genetic and exposure-history diversity.

Across several immunoSEQ plates, the genomic DNA of each subset was split evenly. Sequencing used immunoSEQ multiplex PCR; TCRdb keeps in-frame clones, though not all of them. The table includes millions of clones, roughly 94% detected once. As for this clone: Its antigen remains unidentified.

This CDR3 is built from 15 residues. Germline CDR1 is LGHNA and CDR2 is YSLEER. V lost 0 bases and J lost 4; bases outside the gene matches: 5. The donors were adults (healthy and HIV-negative) with no recent acute infections or vaccinations. The gene calls are TRBV4-3 and TRBJ1-2; 7 nucleotides match TRBD1. The TCR sequence derives from a man younger than 35 in good health. Sequenced: naive CD4+ T cells sorted from blood. Subset defined: CD45RA+ positively selected. CDR3 in amino acids: CASSQEPGGGYGYTF. CDR3 DNA sequence: TGCGCCAGCAGCCAAGAACCAGGGGGAGGCTATGGCTACACCTTC.